The 14 T cell receptor beta chains given below trace back to one sample, sequenced in a study of T-cell reconstitution after alpha-beta-depleted transplantation in children. During its preparation, the TCRbeta library received unique molecular identifiers. In TCRdb, the PCR reads were re-called with MiXCR into one record per CDR3 protein. This repertoire shows 640,000 or so distinct CDR3 sequences, around 16% found once; its top ten account for 1.1%. The material sequenced was PBMCs from the stem cell graft donor, taken from the stem cell graft. The receptor source for this set is a human donor who donated a stem cell graft to a child with acute myeloid leukemia.

This clonotype was found many times. The V gene is TRBV4-2, the J gene TRBJ1-1; D might be TRBD1 (5 bases). Per germline, CDR1 LGHNA and CDR2 YNFKEQ. The CDR3 totals 13 residues. Deletions cut 1 base from V and 8 bases from J, with 11 bases between. In DNA, the CDR3 is TGTGCCAGCAGCCAAGGGCCTGGGGGGGAAGCTTTCTTT. This sequence encodes CASSQGPGGEAFF.

The CDR3 spells CASSFQGAGDVRNTGELFF. CDR3 sequence (DNA): TGTGCCAGCAGTTTCCAAGGGGCAGGGGACGTACGGAACACCGGGGAGCTGTTTTTT. The rearrangement joins TRBV28 to TRBJ2-2, with D maybe TRBD1 (6 bases). The CDR3 is 19 residues long. V gave up 3 bases and J gave up 1 base, with 21 bases separating them. Germline CDR1 MDHEN, CDR2 SYDVKM.

The V gene is TRBV4-2, the J gene TRBJ2-4; 7 nucleotides align to TRBD1. V dropped 4 bases and J dropped 0; count of bases not matched to a gene: 15. Per the germline V gene, CDR1 is LGHNA and CDR2 is YNFKEQ. The CDR3 sequence is 19 residues long. For the CDR3, the DNA is TGTGCCAGCAGCCGATTTAGAACCGGGACAGCACTAGCCAAAAACATTCAGTACTTC. Amino acids: CASSRFRTGTALAKNIQYF.

This clonotype came up a few times. The genes are TRBV7-7 and TRBJ2-5; D gene unclear. The CDR3 extends over 14 amino acids. Germline V gene sequence: CDR1 SSHAT, CDR2 FNYEAQ (reference sequence). V was clipped by 5 bases and J by 1 base, with 11 bases between them. CDR3: CASSLREIQETQYF. Here the CDR3 DNA reads TGTGCCAGCAGCCTCCGCGAAATCCAAGAGACCCAGTACTTC.

This clonotype was seen many times. This chain joins TRBV5-1 and TRBJ2-1; D is unresolved. V was cut by 4 bases and J by 8 bases, with 10 bases left in between. CDR1 and CDR2 (germline): SGHRS, YFSETQ. There are 12 residues in the CDR3. CDR3 bases: TGCGCCAGCAGCCGCCTACAATATGAGCAGTTCTTC. It encodes CASSRLQYEQFF. Complete variable domain (other parts from reference TRBV5-1 and TRBJ2-1): KAGVTQTPRYLIKTRGQQVTLSCSPISGHRSVSWYQQTPGQGLQFLFEYFSETQRNKGNFPGRFSGRQFSNSRSEMNVSTLELGDSALYLCASSRLQYEQFFGPGTRLTVL.

The chain combines TRBV9 with TRBJ2-7, with 8 bases aligning to TRBD1. CDR1 is SGDLS, CDR2 YYNGEE, per germline. The V gene end was trimmed by 2 bases and the J gene end by 1 base; junction bases not matched to a gene: 2. The CDR3 totals 14 residues. CDR3 region: CASSVRQGSYEQYF. CDR3 nucleotide sequence: TGTGCCAGCAGCGTTAGACAGGGGTCCTACGAGCAGTACTTC.

The rearrangement uses TRBV7-2 and TRBJ2-1, with 7 bases fitting TRBD2. Looked up from germline, CDR1 is SGHTA and CDR2 is FQGNSA. V lost 1 base and J lost 7; bases outside the gene matches: 7. The CDR3 runs 15 residues. The CDR3 here is CASSLGRGFGNEQFF. CDR3 sequence (DNA): TGTGCCAGCAGCTTAGGGCGGGGGTTCGGGAATGAGCAGTTCTTC.

This clonotype has at least ten counts. The V call is TRBV20-1, the J call TRBJ2-6, with 8 bases that match TRBD1. Trimming at V came to 2 bases and at J to 1 base, leaving 13 bases not matched to a gene. There are 19 residues in the CDR3. CDR1 is DFQATT and CDR2 is SNEGSKA in the germline V gene (reference sequence). The CDR3 DNA reads TGCAGTGCTAGACACGACCGAGGACAGGGCTCATCTGGGGCCAACGTCCTGACTTTC. Its translation: CSARHDRGQGSSGANVLTF.

V and J are TRBV12-3 or TRBV12-4 and TRBJ1-5, with a tentative D call TRBD1 (5 bases). Trimming removed 5 bases at V and 8 bases at J, with 10 bases between. This CDR3 region has 12 residues. Here the CDR3 reads CASSQDSEPQHF. The CDR3 DNA follows: TGTGCCAGCAGTCAAGACAGCGAGCCCCAGCATTTT.

The V call is TRBV7-2, the J call TRBJ1-2, with TRBD1 as a possible D gene (6 bases). The CDR3 is 15 residues long. In germline, CDR1 is SGHTA, CDR2 FQGNSA. The V end was cut by 1 base, the J end by 4 bases, with 13 bases between. The CDR3 region has the DNA TGTGCCAGCAGCTTAGGGACAGTAACCTCCTATGGCTACACCTTC. It yields the protein CASSLGTVTSYGYTF.

This clonotype was counted ten times or more. The chain carries TRBV7-2 and TRBJ2-5; D is ambiguous. Germline values: CDR1 SGHTA, CDR2 FQGNSA. The CDR3 extends over 14 amino acids. V lost 3 bases and J lost 0, with 8 bases in between. CDR3 in amino acids: CASSLVGYQETQYF. CDR3 nucleotide sequence: TGTGCCAGCAGCTTGGTTGGGTACCAAGAGACCCAGTACTTC.

V usage is TRBV12-3 or TRBV12-4 and J usage is TRBJ1-1; a weak D match, TRBD1 (6 bases). This CDR3 is built from 13 residues. Trimming pared 8 bases from V and 3 bases from J, leaving 13 bases between. The CDR3 coding sequence is TGTGCCAGCGCAACTAGGGGGGACACTGAAGCTTTCTTT. Translating gives CASATRGDTEAFF.

This chain connects TRBV5-1 to TRBJ1-1; D gene ambiguous. V was cut by 2 bases and J by 1 base, with 12 bases left in between. Germline CDR1 and CDR2: SGHRS and YFSETQ. This CDR3 has 15 residues. CDR3 nucleotides: TGCGCCAGCAGCTTTTCCGAGCCCGGGAACACTGAAGCTTTCTTT. Its protein product is CASSFSEPGNTEAFF.

Turning to this clonotype: A much larger clone differs by one base, so this may be a read error. The V and J genes are TRBV10-3 and TRBJ1-2, with TRBD1 matching 7 bases. CDR1 and CDR2 (germline): ENHRY, SYGVKD. With V trimmed by 2 bases and J by 4 bases, 4 bases remained unmatched. This CDR3 region has 14 residues. The CDR3 is CAISEGTVSYGYTF. CDR3 sequence (DNA): TGTGCCATCAGTGAGGGGACAGTATCCTATGGCTACACCTTC.